This record concerns one T cell receptor (beta chain) sequence. Its cognate antigen is unknown. The CDR3 runs to 14 residues. The germline CDR1 and CDR2 sequences are SGDLS and YYNGEE. Trimming pared 0 bases from V and 3 bases from J, leaving 6 bases between. The source of the sample is a study of yellow fever vaccine responses in identical twins. TCRdb analysed the RT-PCR reads with MiXCR anew, one entry per CDR3 protein. The data show 18,000 or so distinct CDR3 sequences, roughly two thirds seen once. The study, taken as a whole, reports: A vaccine T cell response that seemed partly convergent and partly personalized was reported in twins.

This specimen consisted of T cells from blood (PBMCs), unsorted or a sorted subset (not recorded which), obtained before or after yellow fever vaccination (not recorded which). V gene TRBV9 combines with J gene TRBJ2-2; D gene ambiguous. The origin of this receptor is a woman younger than 35 who received the yellow fever vaccine. The CDR3 reads CASSVGADTGELFF. In DNA form, the CDR3 reads TGTGCCAGCAGCGTAGGGGCGGACACCGGGGAGCTGTTTTTT. Filled out from reference TRBV9 and TRBJ2-2, the complete variable domain reads DSGVTQTPKHLITATGQRVTLRCSPRSGDLSVYWYQQSLDQGLQFLIQYYNGEERAKGNILERFSAQQFPDLHSELNLSSLELGDSALYFCASSVGADTGELFFGEGSRLTVL.